The clone carrying this TCR beta chain was detected a few times. A read error is possible here, since a much larger clone lies one base away. Constant-region priming of 500 to 550 ng total RNA yielded TCR beta cDNA. Sequencing libraries for TCR beta derived from three nested multiplex PCR rounds that used slightly modified ARM-PCR. TRBV1-TRBV30 forward primers paired with a C-beta reverse primer were used in the first two PCR rounds, which ran approximately 11 cycles each. TCRdb called the multiplex PCR reads again in MiXCR, with one record for every CDR3 protein. Among some 110,000 distinct CDR3 sequences, 64% were seen once, and the ten largest hold 8.4%. These data originate in a study of tumor-infiltrating lymphocytes in primary liver carcinoma. The overall study: The five patients, who were men and women, ranged in age from 30 to 69 years.

This CDR3 has 15 amino acids. CDR1 is SGHAT and CDR2 is FQNNGV in the germline V gene. Unsorted bulk tissue, roughly 19-34 mg of it, served as the source for co-extraction of RNA and DNA. The chain carries TRBV11-2 and TRBJ2-3, with 9 bases matching TRBD2. This sequence was found in a woman aged 55-75 years with primary liver carcinoma and hepatitis B virus infection. The sample consisted of liver tumor tissue from sampling region 3. The subset here: tumor region T3, left-lateral pole. This chain's CDR3 is CVSGFLAGYTDTQYF. DNA for the CDR3: TGTGTCAGCGGCTTTCTAGCGGGGTACACAGATACGCAGTATTTT. The full variable domain, completed using reference TRBV11-2 and TRBJ2-3, is EAGVAQSPRYKIIEKRQSVAFWCNPISGHATLYWYQQILGQGPKLLIQFQNNGVVDDSQLPKDRFSAERLKGVDSTLKIQPAKLEDSAVYLCVSGFLAGYTDTQYFGPGTRLTVL.